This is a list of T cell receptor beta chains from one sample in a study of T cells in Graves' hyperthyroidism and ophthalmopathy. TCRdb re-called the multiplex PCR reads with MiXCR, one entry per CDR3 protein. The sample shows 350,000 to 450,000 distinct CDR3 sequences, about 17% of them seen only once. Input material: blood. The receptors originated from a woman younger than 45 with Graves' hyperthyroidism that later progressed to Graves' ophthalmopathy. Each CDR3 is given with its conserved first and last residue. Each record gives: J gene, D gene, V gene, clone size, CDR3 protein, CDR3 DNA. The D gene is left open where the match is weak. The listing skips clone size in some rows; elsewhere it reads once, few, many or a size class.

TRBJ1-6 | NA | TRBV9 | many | CASSATSYNSPLHF | TGTGCCAGCAGCGCTACCTCCTATAATTCACCCCTCCACTTT
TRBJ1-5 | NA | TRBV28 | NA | CASSQDVHQPQHF | TGTGCCAGCAGTCAAGACGTCCACCAGCCCCAGCATTTT
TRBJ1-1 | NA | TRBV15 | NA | CATSREGAHLNTEAFF | TGTGCCACCAGCAGAGAAGGGGCACATCTGAACACTGAAGCTTTCTTT
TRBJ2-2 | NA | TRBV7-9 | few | CASSGQFNTGELFF | TGTGCCAGCAGCGGACAGTTTAACACCGGGGAGCTGTTTTTT
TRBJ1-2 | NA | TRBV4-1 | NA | CASRRTGNYGYTF | TGCGCCAGCAGACGCACAGGGAACTATGGCTACACCTTC
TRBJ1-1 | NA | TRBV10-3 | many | CAISESGNRGTTEAFF | TGTGCCATCAGTGAGTCGGGGAATCGAGGGACCACTGAAGCTTTCTTT
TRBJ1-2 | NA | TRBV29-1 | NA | CSVEGEGLPNYGYTF | TGCAGCGTTGAGGGCGAAGGCTTGCCTAACTATGGCTACACCTTC
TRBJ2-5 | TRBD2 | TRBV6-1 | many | CASSTRLAGQETQYF | TGTGCCAGCAGTACAAGACTAGCGGGGCAAGAGACCCAGTACTTC
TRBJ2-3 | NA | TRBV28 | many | CASNTGSTDTQYF | TGTGCCAGCAACACGGGGAGCACAGATACGCAGTATTTT
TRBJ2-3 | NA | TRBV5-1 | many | CASSLSTPLDTQYF | TGCGCCAGCAGCTTGTCGACCCCGCTAGATACGCAGTATTTT
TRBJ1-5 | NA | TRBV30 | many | CAWRSGTGGGQPQHF | TGTGCCTGGAGATCCGGGACGGGGGGCGGGCAGCCCCAGCATTTT